This TCR beta chain came from a study of human T cells and chemical hapten exposure. Whole-study findings and limits: Because they had alopecia, donors may respond immunologically unlike healthy people. Expanded TCRs grouped into significantly more large CDR3 similarity clusters than controls produced. TCRs above 1 in 1000 frequency did not change with DPC sensitization.

The time point here: patch test 1, 2 weeks after DPC sensitization. Sample treatment: therapeutic diphenylcyclopropenone sensitization with weekly scalp DPC. Investigators collected blood before applying each patch test. This clonotype came up many times. The antigen is unknown. The V and J ends lost 5 bases and 3 bases, in that order; junction bases with no gene match: 5. Germline V gives CDR1 MNHNY, CDR2 SVGAGI (reference sequence). The CDR3 totals 14 residues. TCRdb processed the RACE reads anew with MiXCR; each CDR3 protein has one entry. The sample lists around 71,000 distinct CDR3 sequences; 9.8% were seen once.

The chain is built from TRBV6-6 and TRBJ1-2; 8 positions agree with TRBD1. Sample: whole blood, taken in connection with sensitization to the hapten diphenylcyclopropenone (DPC). This sequence was found in a woman aged 40 to 50 with alopecia areata. Some clones in this sample may be carry-over from other donors' samples. This chain's CDR3 is CASSQGANYYGYTF. For the CDR3, the DNA is TGTGCCAGCAGTCAGGGGGCAAACTACTATGGCTACACCTTC.